This T cell receptor (beta chain) originates from a study of blood T cell repertoires in COVID-19. As for the study in general: There were acute and convalescent COVID-19 samples, and they came from the United States, Italy and Spain.

Only in-frame clones appear in the TCRdb table, and some are missing; sequencing was by immunoSEQ multiplex PCR. Here the sample spans some 350,000 clones, around nine tenths being singletons. From germline, CDR1 is MNHEY and CDR2 SMNVEV (reference sequence). V dropped 5 bases and J dropped 3 bases, with 11 bases sitting between them. This CDR3 comprises 14 residues. This receptor was obtained from a woman aged 18-29 years who had recovered from COVID-19. Sample: peripheral blood. This chain connects TRBV27 to TRBJ1-5; maybe TRBD1 (6 bases). CDR3 sequence (DNA): TGTGCCAGCAGTCAACAGGGTTACAATCAGCCCCAGCATTTT. Translating gives CASSQQGYNQPQHF.